Presented here are 24 T cell receptor beta chains from one specimen sequenced in a study of shared clonotypes between healthy human individuals. Generated by immunoSEQ multiplex PCR, the TCRdb table keeps only in-frame clones and is missing some. The sample holds about 1 million clones, about 70% seen once. Material for sequencing was memory CD4+ T cells sorted from blood. Subset specified: CD45RA-negative fraction. The source of these receptors is a man younger than 35 in good health.

The chain combines TRBV9 with TRBJ2-5, with D uncertain. Germline loops: CDR1 SGDLS, CDR2 YYNGEE. The CDR3 has 16 residues. V was cut by 1 base and J by 2 bases, with 15 bases left in between. CDR3 nucleotide sequence: TGTGCCAGCAGCGTATCAGCCGCGTTAAGTCAAGAGACCCAGTACTTC. Amino acids: CASSVSAALSQETQYF.

The chain uses TRBV6-6 and TRBJ1-2; no firm D call. CDR3 length: 13 amino acids. The V gene lost 6 bases and the J gene lost 7 bases, with 15 bases spanning the gap. In germline, CDR1 is MNHNY, CDR2 SVGAGI (reference sequence). This CDR3 is CASSPQTAGGYTF. CDR3 bases: TGTGCCAGCAGCCCCCAAACGGCGGGTGGCTACACCTTC.

In this sample, this clone turned up a few times. This sequence joins TRBV9 and TRBJ1-2, with no clear D. V shed 0 bases and J shed 7 bases, with 16 bases lying between them. CDR1 and CDR2 (germline): SGDLS, YYNGEE. This CDR3 comprises 15 residues. CDR3 in DNA: TGTGCCAGCAGCGTAGTGCCAGGAGGAGAAGGTGGCTACACCTTC. Encoded protein: CASSVVPGGEGGYTF.

V gene TRBV19 combines with J gene TRBJ1-1; TRBD1 matches at 7 bases. The CDR3 is 14 residues long. The trim removed 6 bases at V and 4 bases at J, leaving 8 bases unmatched. CDR1 is LNHDA and CDR2 is SQIVND in the germline V gene (reference sequence). The CDR3 DNA sequence: TGTGCCAGTAGCCCGGGACAGATGGTCACTGAAGCTTTCTTT. This gives the protein CASSPGQMVTEAFF.

This chain joins TRBV27 and TRBJ2-7; 8 bases are shared with TRBD1. With V trimmed by 7 bases and J by 6 bases, 8 bases remained unmatched. The CDR3 is 13 amino acids. The germline CDR1 and CDR2 sequences are MNHEY and SMNVEV (reference sequence). The CDR3 here is CASTRGDRGEQYF. CDR3 in DNA: TGTGCCAGCACCAGGGGTGACAGGGGCGAGCAGTACTTC.

This clone was picked up one time. The rearrangement joins TRBV7-9 to TRBJ2-3, with 8 bases that match TRBD1. With V trimmed by 6 bases and J by 6 bases, 8 bases remained unmatched. Germline CDR1 is SEHNR and CDR2 is FQNEAQ (reference sequence). The CDR3 has 14 residues. The CDR3 DNA follows: TGTGCCAGCAGACGGACAGGGAGTTCCGATACGCAGTATTTT. As protein: CASRRTGSSDTQYF. The full variable domain, with the rest looked up from reference TRBV7-9 and TRBJ2-3, is DTGVSQNPRHKITKRGQNVTFRCDPISEHNRLYWYRQTLGQGPEFLTYFQNEAQLEKSRLLSDRFSAERPKGSFSTLEIQRTEQGDSAMYLCASRRTGSSDTQYFGPGTRLTVL.

The chain is built from TRBV5-1 and TRBJ2-5; 11 bases agree with TRBD2. This CDR3 is 17 amino acids long. V gave up 6 bases and J gave up 4 bases; unmatched junction bases: 14. Germline-derived CDR1 and CDR2 are SGHRS and YFSETQ. CDR3 in DNA: TGCGCCAGCAAGCAATCGTTGGGCCTAGCGGGGGGAGAGACCCAGTACTTC. Its translation: CASKQSLGLAGGETQYF.

This chain connects TRBV7-8 to TRBJ1-6, with a possible D match to TRBD1 (5 bases). Germline V gives CDR1 SGHVS, CDR2 FQNEAQ. The CDR3 extends over 13 amino acids. Trimming stripped 5 bases from V and 13 bases from J, with 15 bases between. The CDR3 nucleotides are TGTGCCAGCAGCCTCTTCGGTCGGGACCCCCTCCACTTT. The encoded protein is CASSLFGRDPLHF.

The rearrangement joins TRBV4-1 to TRBJ1-6; D is undetermined. Germline assignment: CDR1 MGHRA and CDR2 YSYEKL. Between the trimmed V and J ends, which lost 0 bases and 0 bases, there was a span of 9 bases. CDR3 size: 17 residues. The CDR3 DNA is TGCGCCAGCAGCCAAGATAAGGGAAGCTCCTATAATTCACCCCTCCACTTT. This translates into CASSQDKGSSYNSPLHF.

The V gene is TRBV11-2, the J gene TRBJ2-7, with TRBD1 as a possible D gene (6 bases). Germline V gene lookup returns CDR1 SGHAT and CDR2 FQNNGV. Trimming pared 3 bases from V and 2 bases from J, leaving 14 bases between. The length of the CDR3 is 15 residues. The CDR3, as DNA: TGTGCCAGCAGCTTTATTGCAGCAGGGGCCTACGAGCAGTACTTC. Amino acid sequence: CASSFIAAGAYEQYF.

The chain has TRBV4-3 and TRBJ2-7; TRBD1 matches at 9 bases. This CDR3 is built from 16 residues. The trim removed 0 bases at V and 6 bases at J, leaving 9 bases unmatched. CDR1 and CDR2 (germline): LGHNA, YSLEER. CDR3 residues: CASSQDYRGPVGEQYF. Here the CDR3 DNA reads TGCGCCAGCAGCCAAGATTACAGGGGGCCCGTCGGCGAGCAGTACTTC.

The V gene is TRBV5-6, the J gene TRBJ1-2, with D perhaps TRBD1 (6 bases). The germline gives CDR1 SGHDT, CDR2 YYEEEE. The V gene lost 0 bases and the J gene lost 0 bases, with 9 bases spanning the gap. The CDR3 totals 15 residues. The CDR3 DNA reads TGTGCCAGCAGCTTGGGGGGGACAACTAACTATGGCTACACCTTC. It is translated as CASSLGGTTNYGYTF.

This sequence joins TRBV27 and TRBJ2-1, with TRBD2 identical over 13 bases. Trimming cost V 2 bases and J 14 bases; bases outside gene matches: 9. Germline V gene sequence: CDR1 MNHEY, CDR2 SMNVEV (reference sequence). The CDR3 covers 15 residues. The CDR3 DNA is TGTGCCAGCAGTTTACCTAAGGGACTAGCGGGAATGAAGTTCTTC. Residues: CASSLPKGLAGMKFF.

This clone occurred once. The chain recombines TRBV6-1 with TRBJ1-5; 10 bases are a match to TRBD1. Germline V lookup: CDR1 MNHNS, CDR2 SASEGT. J was trimmed by 6 bases and V by 7 bases; bases with no gene match: 6. This CDR3 comprises 14 residues. This CDR3 reads CASTVTGGRQPQHF. The CDR3 region has the DNA TGTGCCAGCACCGTGACAGGGGGCCGTCAGCCCCAGCATTTT.

The chain couples TRBV2 to TRBJ2-3; possible D gene TRBD1, 5 bases. V was pared by 5 bases and J by 0 bases, with 15 bases between. In germline, CDR1 is SNHLY, CDR2 FYNNEI. The CDR3 contains 16 residues. CDR3: CASSSQGGASTDTQYF. The CDR3 DNA follows: TGTGCCAGCAGTTCTCAGGGTGGGGCCAGCACAGATACGCAGTATTTT.

Of note for this clone: In the same sample, other DNA sequences code for this CDR3. The chain employs TRBV18 and TRBJ2-7; D is possibly TRBD2 (5 bases). V shed 2 bases and J shed 4 bases, with 9 bases lying between them. Germline-derived CDR1 and CDR2 are KGHSH and LQKENI. The length of the CDR3 is 13 residues. The CDR3 spells CASSPESGYEQYF. In DNA, the CDR3 is TGTGCCAGCTCACCAGAATCGGGGTACGAGCAGTACTTC.

This chain links TRBV2 with TRBJ1-2; D is uncertain. This CDR3 is 14 amino acids long. The germline V and J ends were trimmed by 5 bases and 0 bases, with 10 bases remaining between them. Germline lookup yields CDR1 SNHLY and CDR2 FYNNEI. The CDR3 DNA follows: TGTGCCAGCAGTCAGATGAAGGCTAACTATGGCTACACCTTC. As protein: CASSQMKANYGYTF. Complete variable domain (other parts from reference TRBV2 and TRBJ1-2): EPEVTQTPSHQVTQMGQEVILRCVPISNHLYFYWYRQILGQKVEFLVSFYNNEISEKSEIFDDQFSVERPDGSNFTLKIRSTKLEDSAMYFCASSQMKANYGYTFGSGTRLTVV.

The chain has TRBV28 and TRBJ1-6, with 7 bases lining up with TRBD1. CDR1 is MDHEN, CDR2 SYDVKM, per germline. The V gene end was trimmed by 4 bases and the J gene end by 0 bases; junction bases not matched to a gene: 6. The CDR3 has 17 residues. This chain's CDR3 is CASSSPGGSSYNSPLHF. CDR3 coding DNA: TGTGCCAGCAGTTCCCCAGGGGGGAGCTCCTATAATTCACCCCTCCACTTT. The full variable domain, with the rest looked up from reference TRBV28 and TRBJ1-6, is DVKVTQSSRYLVKRTGEKVFLECVQDMDHENMFWYRQDPGLGLRLIYFSYDVKMKEKGDIPEGYSVSREKKERFSLILESASTNQTSMYLCASSSPGGSSYNSPLHFGNGTRLTVT.

The chain is built from TRBV9 and TRBJ2-3; D might be TRBD2 (7 bases). Germline V gives CDR1 SGDLS, CDR2 YYNGEE. The CDR3 is 18 amino acids. The V end lost 6 bases, the J end lost 1 base, and 24 bases lay between the germline ends. This chain's CDR3 is CASTPSPAGEGGTDTQYF. The CDR3 DNA follows: TGTGCCAGCACCCCGAGTCCGGCAGGGGAGGGAGGCACAGATACGCAGTATTTT.

The genes are TRBV27 and TRBJ2-4, with TRBD2 matching 12 bases. This CDR3 comprises 14 residues. Trimming removed 6 bases from V and 6 bases from J; junction bases left unmatched: 3. The germline V gene has CDR1 MNHEY and CDR2 SMNVEV (reference sequence). In DNA form, the CDR3 reads TGTGCCAGCAGGTCTAGCGGGGGGGGAAACATTCAGTACTTC. It translates to CASRSSGGGNIQYF.

The V gene is TRBV18, the J gene TRBJ2-7; 11 bases agree with TRBD2. J lost 1 base, V lost 6 bases, and 5 bases had no gene match. CDR1 and CDR2 from the germline V gene are KGHSH and LQKENI. This CDR3 is built from 15 residues. The CDR3 nucleotides are TGTGCCAGCTCCCCAGGGACTAGCGGATCCTACGAGCAGTACTTC. It translates to CASSPGTSGSYEQYF. The full variable domain, with the rest looked up from reference TRBV18 and TRBJ2-7, is NAGVMQNPRHLVRRRGQEARLRCSPMKGHSHVYWYRQLPEEGLKFMVYLQKENIIDESGMPKERFSAEFPKEGPSILRIQQVVRGDSAAYFCASSPGTSGSYEQYFGPGTRLTVT.

The sample holds one count of this clone. The chain links TRBV5-6 to TRBJ1-1, with D unresolved. The CDR3 runs 15 residues. Germline-derived CDR1 and CDR2 are SGHDT and YYEEEE. V lost 6 bases and J 4 bases, leaving 19 bases between the germline ends. CDR3 bases: TGTGCCAGCATCCCTGCCAAGGTGAAGGTCACTGAAGCTTTCTTT. Translation gives CASIPAKVKVTEAFF.

The CDR3 loop reads CASSQEQRGGRETQYF. Written as DNA, the CDR3 is TGCGCCAGCAGCCAAGAACAGCGGGGGGGCCGAGAGACCCAGTACTTC. V is TRBV4-1 and J is TRBJ2-5; 10 nucleotides line up with TRBD2. This CDR3 is built from 16 residues. CDR1 and CDR2 (germline): MGHRA, YSYEKL. Trimming took 0 bases from V and 4 from J; bases not matched to a gene: 5.

The chain joins TRBV18 to TRBJ1-6; 8 bases line up with TRBD1. The junction had 7 bases not matched to a gene; V was cut back by 8 bases and J by 7 bases. The V gene's germline CDR1 is KGHSH and CDR2 LQKENI. CDR3 size: 14 residues. CDR3 DNA: TGTGCCAGCCAACAGGGGGATCCGAATTCACCCCTCCACTTT. Amino acid sequence: CASQQGDPNSPLHF.